The 13 T cell receptor beta chains listed next were all sequenced from one sample in a study of shared clonotypes between healthy human individuals (dated by TCRdb to 2019 to 2021). For the CD8 naive samples, CD45RO-negative cells were positively selected for CCR7, yielding a CD45RA+CCR7+ population from which TemRA cells were excluded. Library preparation was by the immunoSEQ multiplex PCR assay. This is the immuneACCESS table as TCRdb keeps it, with only in-frame sequences that have V and J called. A part of the clones is gone; compared with another copy, unresolved V genes explain less than half, and the rest is unexplained. The sample table records 2 million to 2.5 million clones; roughly 95% of these occur just once. The ten most abundant clones make up around 1.1% of the sample. Sequencing input: naive CD8+ T cells sorted from blood. The intended sense of this specimen's cell subset or site label: CD45RA+CCR7+. These receptor sequences come from a young man in good health.

The rearrangement uses TRBV9 and TRBJ2-7; D call uncertain. Trimming took 2 bases from V and 2 from J, leaving 11 bases between them. Germline-derived CDR1 and CDR2 are SGDLS and YYNGEE. The CDR3 length is 14 residues. This CDR3 is CASSVAARPYEQYF. The CDR3 nucleotides are TGTGCCAGCAGCGTCGCAGCTAGGCCCTACGAGCAGTACTTC. Using reference TRBV9 and TRBJ2-7 for the parts outside the CDR3, the full variable domain is DSGVTQTPKHLITATGQRVTLRCSPRSGDLSVYWYQQSLDQGLQFLIQYYNGEERAKGNILERFSAQQFPDLHSELNLSSLELGDSALYFCASSVAARPYEQYFGPGTRLTVT.

The CDR3 sequence: CASSESPDNEQFF. The CDR3 DNA sequence: TGTGCCAGCAGCGAGTCCCCGGACAATGAGCAGTTCTTC. This chain joins TRBV9 and TRBJ2-1, with D uncertain. Germline CDR1 SGDLS, CDR2 YYNGEE. The CDR3 has 13 residues. With 3 bases removed from V and 5 bases from J, the gap between germline ends came to 9 bases. Based on the CDR3 plus reference TRBV9 and TRBJ2-1, the full variable domain is DSGVTQTPKHLITATGQRVTLRCSPRSGDLSVYWYQQSLDQGLQFLIQYYNGEERAKGNILERFSAQQFPDLHSELNLSSLELGDSALYFCASSESPDNEQFFGPGTRLTVL.

V and J are TRBV29-1 and TRBJ1-1; 9 bases match TRBD1. Looked up from germline, CDR1 is SQVTM and CDR2 is ANQGSEA. Unmatched junction bases numbered 4, after V lost 7 bases and J lost 4 bases. This CDR3 region has 12 residues. The CDR3 reads CSGGQGGTEAFF. CDR3 coding DNA: TGCAGCGGGGGACAGGGCGGCACTGAAGCTTTCTTT. The full variable domain, rest sourced from reference TRBV29-1 and TRBJ1-1, is SAVISQKPSRDICQRGTSLTIQCQVDSQVTMMFWYRQQPGQSLTLIATANQGSEATYESGFVIDKFPISRPNLTFSTLTVSNMSPEDSSIYLCSGGQGGTEAFFGQGTRLTVV.

The CDR3: CASSEHITGISYEQYF. The CDR3 nucleotides are TGTGCCAGCAGTGAACACATCACAGGGATATCCTACGAGCAGTACTTC. The V and J genes are TRBV6-1 and TRBJ2-7, with D perhaps TRBD1 (6 bases). Trimming stripped 2 bases from V and 1 base from J, with 15 bases between. The CDR3 runs to 16 residues. The germline V gene has CDR1 MNHNS and CDR2 SASEGT.

CDR3 residues: CASSESGESGYTF. The CDR3 bases are TGCGCCAGCAGTGAGTCCGGGGAGAGTGGCTACACCTTC. The chain is built from TRBV10-1 and TRBJ1-2; no clear D. Germline CDR1 is WNHNN and CDR2 is SYGVQD (reference sequence). V lost 0 bases to trimming and J lost 7 bases, with 9 bases between them. The CDR3 is 13 residues long.

A remark on this clone: This sample includes further DNA sequences coding for the same CDR3. The chain has TRBV28 and TRBJ1-4; maybe TRBD1 (5 bases). Per the germline V gene, CDR1 is MDHEN and CDR2 is SYDVKM. The CDR3 has 15 amino acids. The ends were cut back, 5 bases at V and 5 bases at J, with 15 bases in the middle. CDR3 DNA sequence: TGTGCCAGCAGTCTAACCGGGACGACAAATGAAAAACTGTTTTTT. Translated, it gives CASSLTGTTNEKLFF.

The chain joins TRBV4-3 to TRBJ1-1; D might be TRBD1 (6 bases). Germline CDR1 and CDR2: LGHNA and YSLEER. Trimming shortened V by 2 bases and J by 4 bases, and 11 bases separated the two germline ends. This CDR3 has 14 residues. The CDR3 reads CASSQHQGSTEAFF. The DNA of the CDR3 is TGCGCCAGCAGCCAACATCAGGGGAGCACTGAAGCTTTCTTT.

V gene TRBV7-6 combines with J gene TRBJ2-5; 9 positions match TRBD1. The J call is uncertain, as TRBJ2-7 better fits the DNA end. Germline loops: CDR1 SGHVS, CDR2 FNYEAQ. CDR3 size: 16 residues. The chain's CDR3 is CASSLAGGTGTYEQYF. CDR3 sequence (DNA): TGTGCCAGCAGCTTAGCTGGGGGGACAGGGACCTACGAGCAGTACTTC.

Here the CDR3 reads CASSDQAFTDTQYF. The CDR3 DNA reads as TGTGCCAGCAGTGATCAGGCGTTCACAGATACGCAGTATTTT. This chain uses TRBV25-1 with TRBJ2-3; D remains ambiguous. This CDR3 is built from 14 residues. Germline V gene lookup returns CDR1 MGHDK and CDR2 SYGVNS. The ends were cut back, 3 bases at V and 2 bases at J, with 9 bases in the middle.

A note on this clone: This specimen includes other DNA sequences encoding the same CDR3. The V call is TRBV5-6, the J call TRBJ2-7; a weak D match, TRBD2 (6 bases). Trimming removed 0 bases from V and 0 bases from J, with 7 bases in between. Germline V gene sequence: CDR1 SGHDT, CDR2 YYEEEE. This CDR3 is built from 14 residues. The CDR3 loop reads CASSLEGGSYEQYF. The CDR3 nucleotides read TGTGCCAGCAGCTTGGAGGGAGGCTCCTACGAGCAGTACTTC.

Turning to this clone: The same CDR3 can be traced to other DNA sequences in this sample. This sequence joins TRBV13 and TRBJ2-7; D uncertain. The CDR3 consists of 13 residues. The germline V gene has CDR1 PRHDT and CDR2 FYEKMQ (reference sequence). Trimming took 0 bases from V and 3 from J, leaving 6 bases between them. CDR3: CASSLGAGYEQYF. The DNA for the CDR3 is TGTGCCAGCAGCTTAGGCGCAGGCTACGAGCAGTACTTC.

Here the CDR3 reads CASSLSTSGGAYEQYF. For the CDR3, the DNA is TGCGCCAGCAGCCTATCGACTAGCGGGGGGGCATACGAGCAGTACTTC. The J gene is TRBJ2-7, the V gene TRBV4-1; TRBD2 matches at 14 bases. The junction had 6 bases not matched to a gene; V was cut back by 4 bases and J by 4 bases. CDR1 is MGHRA and CDR2 is YSYEKL in the germline V gene. This CDR3 comprises 16 residues.

The chain combines TRBV4-2 with TRBJ1-1; D might be TRBD1 (6 bases). This CDR3 has 14 residues. Trimming took off 3 bases at V and 2 bases at J, with 10 bases between the two ends. Germline assignment: CDR1 LGHNA and CDR2 YNFKEQ. CDR3 residues: CASSQKDRNTEAFF. CDR3 nucleotides: TGTGCCAGCAGCCAGAAGGACAGAAACACTGAAGCTTTCTTT.